This T cell receptor beta chain was found in a study of early stage breast cancer tumors. Overall study findings and caveats: Enriched TCRB sequences shared across patients were mostly commonly generated sequences.

The junction had 7 bases not matched to a gene; V was cut back by 4 bases and J by 5 bases. The CDR3 is 15 amino acids. Germline V gene data show CDR1 as SGHDT and CDR2 as YYEEEE. By share of the sample, this clone is large. No antigen is known for it. TCRdb's copy holds only in-frame clones and misses some; the assay was immunoSEQ multiplex PCR. The data show thousands of clones, with around 64% seen just once and roughly an eighth held by the top ten. The J gene is TRBJ1-4, the V gene TRBV5-6, with 8 bases aligning to TRBD1. Sequenced input: normal breast tissue next to the tumor. The sequence came from a person in their 60s with breast cancer. The CDR3 DNA sequence: TGTGCCAGCAGCAGGCCGGGACAGGAGAATGAAAAACTGTTTTTT. Protein product: CASSRPGQENEKLFF.